The 2 T cell receptor beta chains below come from one sample, sequenced in a study of cytomegalovirus exposure and HLA in healthy donors. This PCR relied on a set of 60 Vbeta primers and 13 Jbeta primers. The method was immunoSEQ multiplex PCR; TCRdb's version includes in-frame clones alone and lacks a portion of them. The sample's table shows some 40,000 clones. Material for sequencing was PBMCs. These receptors came from a human donor in good health.

This sequence joins TRBV9 and TRBJ1-2; 8 bases line up with TRBD1. Germline CDR1 reads SGDLS; CDR2 reads YYNGEE. The CDR3 has 15 residues. The J segment lost 8 bases and the V segment lost 0 bases, leaving 9 bases of the junction unmatched. The CDR3 loop is CASSVGPLTGVGYTF. The CDR3 DNA is TGTGCCAGCAGCGTAGGACCATTGACAGGGGTCGGCTACACCTTC.

The V call is TRBV28, the J call TRBJ1-2, with a possible D match to TRBD1 (6 bases). CDR3 length: 14 residues. Trimming removed 6 bases from V and 6 bases from J, with 17 bases in between. CDR1 and CDR2 (germline): MDHEN, SYDVKM. As DNA, the CDR3 is TGTGCCAGCAGATTACAGGGATTAAGGGATGGCTACACCTTC. Translated, it gives CASRLQGLRDGYTF.